Listed below are T cell receptor beta chains from one sample, sequenced in a study of shared clonotypes between healthy human individuals. TCRdb's copy holds only in-frame clones and misses some; the assay was immunoSEQ multiplex PCR. The table includes approximately 640,000 clones, roughly 87% detected once. The sequenced material came from memory CD8+ T cells from PBMCs. The source is a man between 18 and 35 years old in good health. Some clones in this sample may be carry-over from other donors' samples. Both conserved end residues are part of each CDR3. D genes are given only for firm matches. Clone size, where shown, is once, few, many, or a class for clones that have expanded.

cdr3_aa cdr3_nt v_call clone_size d_call j_call
CASSPDADGPWVGQYF TGCGCCAGCAGCCCTGATGCGGACGGGCCGTGGGTCGGGCAGTACTTC TRBV5-1 NA NA TRBJ2-7
CASSYGTYEQYF TGTGCCAGCAGTTACGGGACCTACGAGCAGTACTTC TRBV6-6 NA NA TRBJ2-7
CAWSRGVGASGNTIYF TGTGCCTGGAGTCGCGGGGTGGGGGCTTCTGGAAACACCATATATTTT TRBV30 NA NA TRBJ1-3
CASSQGEPGPQHF TGCGCCAGCAGCCAAGGAGAGCCGGGGCCCCAGCATTTT TRBV4-1 once NA TRBJ1-5
CASSPRGLAGNNEQFF TGTGCCAGCAGCCCCCGGGGGCTAGCGGGAAACAATGAGCAGTTCTTC TRBV7-6 NA TRBD2 TRBJ2-1
CASSEQSPYNQPQHF TGCGCCAGCAGTGAGCAAAGTCCTTATAATCAGCCCCAGCATTTT TRBV10-2 NA NA TRBJ1-5
CASSYLFSNEQFF TGTGCCAGCAGTTACCTTTTTTCCAATGAGCAGTTCTTC TRBV6-6 NA NA TRBJ2-1
CASTRAGDTEAFF TGTGCCAGCACTCGCGCGGGGGACACTGAAGCTTTCTTT TRBV28 NA NA TRBJ1-1
CASSPLAGGPGEQYF TGTGCCAGCAGCCCTCTAGCGGGAGGGCCGGGTGAGCAGTACTTC TRBV7-8 NA TRBD2 TRBJ2-7
CATLRPLNSTEAFF TGTGCCACCCTACGACCCTTAAACAGCACTGAAGCTTTCTTT TRBV28 NA NA TRBJ1-1
CASSKERRQATSAKSQETQYF TGTGCCAGCAGCAAAGAAAGAAGACAGGCTACTAGTGCCAAGTCCCAAGAGACCCAGTACTTC TRBV21-1 NA NA TRBJ2-5
CASSAVGSTF TGTGCCAGCAGCGCGGTTGGGAGCACCTTC TRBV7-2 few NA TRBJ1-2
CASSNFRGGEKLFF TGTGCCAGCAGCAATTTCAGGGGAGGTGAAAAACTGTTTTTT TRBV28 NA NA TRBJ1-4
CASIPRLWQPSLNEQFF TGTGCCAGCATCCCCCGCTTGTGGCAGCCGAGCCTCAATGAGCAGTTCTTC TRBV28 NA NA TRBJ2-1
CASSQEGLAGGETQYF TGCGCCAGCAGCCAGGAGGGACTAGCGGGAGGAGAGACCCAGTACTTC TRBV4-1 NA TRBD2 TRBJ2-5
CASSFGLAGSSNEQFF TGTGCCAGCAGCTTTGGACTAGCGGGATCCTCCAATGAGCAGTTCTTC TRBV11-3 NA TRBD2 TRBJ2-1
CASSIRDRVRYEQFF TGTGCCAGCAGCATACGGGACAGGGTTAGATATGAGCAGTTCTTC TRBV21-1 NA NA TRBJ2-1
CASSLVNEQYF TGTGCCAGCAGCTTGGTAAACGAGCAGTACTTC TRBV5-6 few NA TRBJ2-7
CATSRDDRGPGNEQFF TGTGCCACCAGCAGAGATGACAGGGGTCCCGGCAATGAGCAGTTCTTC TRBV15 NA TRBD1 TRBJ2-1
CASSQGQGETYEQYF TGCGCCAGCAGCCAAGGACAAGGGGAAACCTACGAGCAGTACTTC TRBV4-1 NA NA TRBJ2-7
CASSLGTGEFWDGYTF TGTGCCAGCAGCCTCGGGACAGGAGAATTTTGGGATGGCTACACCTTC TRBV27 NA TRBD1 TRBJ1-2
CASSPRELTDTQYF TGTGCCAGCAGCCCGCGGGAGTTGACAGATACGCAGTATTTT TRBV13 NA TRBD2 TRBJ2-3
CASSLANGEAFF TGCGCCAGCAGCTTGGCGAACGGGGAAGCTTTCTTT TRBV5-1 few NA TRBJ1-1
CASSSRGKSTEAFF TGTGCCAGCAGCTCTCGGGGGAAGAGCACTGAAGCTTTCTTT TRBV9 NA NA TRBJ1-1